This TCR beta chain was captured in a study of sequential checkpoint blockade in melanoma. Study at large: Maintenance nivolumab came after either treatment sequence.

The repertoire was sequenced with immunoSEQ multiplex PCR; TCRdb's copy has only in-frame clones and lacks some. The data contain roughly 30,000 clones, about 83% of them singletons. The treatment here: randomized to nivolumab then ipilimumab (arm A) or the reverse (arm B). DNA-damaging chemotherapy had not been given to any patient beforehand. Live CD3+CD8+ CD19− CD56− cells were sorted from PBMCs. Only one count was recorded for this clone. Source: CD8+ T cells sorted from blood (inferred from file names), taken from a patient given nivolumab and ipilimumab in sequence. This clonotype was obtained from a human donor with melanoma.

The CDR3 nucleotides are TGTGCCAGCAGCCCGATACTGGGACTAGAGATTCACGAGCAGTACTTC. Protein product: CASSPILGLEIHEQYF. This rearrangement joins TRBV5-4 to TRBJ2-7; 8 bases map to TRBD2. From germline, CDR1 is SGHNT and CDR2 YYREEE (reference sequence). The CDR3 extends over 16 amino acids. The V segment lost 4 bases and the J segment 5 bases; nucleotides outside the gene matches: 14.